These 22 T cell receptor beta chains share one sample of origin, sequenced in a study of PD-L1 blockade in urothelial cancer. The repertoire was sequenced with immunoSEQ multiplex PCR; TCRdb's copy has only in-frame clones and lacks some. The sample shows 100,000 to 150,000 clones, approximately 84% of them seen only once. Regarding time point: pretreatment peripheral blood. The source material was PBMCs, sampled around atezolizumab (anti-PD-L1) treatment. These receptors came from a man in his forties or fifties with urothelial cancer.

For this clone: An end of the junction differs from the germline gene, which may be a read error. The chain has TRBV7-6 and TRBJ2-5; 7 nucleotides line up with TRBD2. Germline V gives CDR1 SGHVS, CDR2 FNYEAQ. The CDR3 loop spans 13 amino acids. CDR3 in amino acids: CTSSSGLDGTQYF. The CDR3 bases are TGTACCAGCAGCTCCGGACTAGATGGGACCCAGTACTTC. Supplemented by reference TRBV7-6 and TRBJ2-5, the full variable domain reads GAGVSQSPRYKVTKRGQDVALRCDPISGHVSLYWYRQALGQGPEFLTYFNYEAQQDKSGLPNDRFSAERPEGSISTLTIQRTEQRDSAMYRCTSSSGLDGTQYFGPGTRLLVL.

This clone was seen once. The chain recombines TRBV7-2 with TRBJ1-1; D gene uncertain. This CDR3 spans 13 amino acids. Germline V gene data show CDR1 as SGHTA and CDR2 as FQGNSA. Trimming took off 5 bases at V and 2 bases at J, with 9 bases between the two ends. CDR3 bases: TGTGCCAGCAGCGTACAAGTTAACACTGAAGCTTTCTTT. It yields the protein CASSVQVNTEAFF. Full variable domain (outside the CDR3, taken from reference TRBV7-2 and TRBJ1-1): GAGVSQSPSNKVTEKGKDVELRCDPISGHTALYWYRQSLGQGLEFLIYFQGNSAPDKSGLPSDRFSAERTGGSVSTLTIQRTQQEDSAVYLCASSVQVNTEAFFGQGTRLTVV.

This chain uses TRBV7-6 with TRBJ2-5; unclear D gene. This CDR3 region has 15 residues. Trimming cost V 5 bases and J 2 bases, with 15 bases left between them. Germline V gene lookup returns CDR1 SGHVS and CDR2 FNYEAQ. The CDR3 region has the DNA TGTGCCAGCAGCCCCGCCAGGAATCATCAAGAGACCCAGTACTTC. Translating it yields CASSPARNHQETQYF.

This chain uses TRBV9 with TRBJ2-7, with D perhaps TRBD2 (6 bases). V lost 3 bases and J 5 bases, leaving 21 bases between the germline ends. The V gene's germline CDR1 is SGDLS and CDR2 YYNGEE. This CDR3 has 16 amino acids. The CDR3 DNA reads as TGTGCCAGCAGCGCAAGAGGGGACCTAGCGTTCGACGAGCAGTACTTC. Protein product: CASSARGDLAFDEQYF.

The CDR3 nucleotides read TGTGCCAGTAGTATAGCCAGTTCTAACTATGGCTACACCTTC. Its translation is CASSIASSNYGYTF. J is TRBJ1-2 and V is TRBV19; unclear D gene. This CDR3 is built from 14 residues. CDR1 and CDR2 from the germline V gene are LNHDA and SQIVND (reference sequence). Trimming removed 1 base from V and 0 bases from J, with 6 bases in between. The variable domain in full, completed from reference TRBV19 and TRBJ1-2, reads DGGITQSPKYLFRKEGQNVTLSCEQNLNHDAMYWYRQDPGQGLRLIYYSQIVNDFQKGDIAEGYSVSREKKESFPLTVTSAQKNPTAFYLCASSIASSNYGYTFGSGTRLTVV.

The V gene is TRBV7-9, the J gene TRBJ1-3, with TRBD1 identical over 8 bases. CDR1 is SEHNR, CDR2 FQNEAQ, per germline (reference sequence). Losses at the gene ends were 5 bases for V and 3 bases for J; bases not matched to a gene: 9. This CDR3 is 16 amino acids long. Here the CDR3 reads CASSPIGQGNGNTIYF. Here the CDR3 DNA reads TGTGCCAGCAGCCCAATCGGACAGGGTAATGGAAACACCATATATTTT. Variable domain in full (rest from reference TRBV7-9 and TRBJ1-3): DTGVSQNPRHKITKRGQNVTFRCDPISEHNRLYWYRQTLGQGPEFLTYFQNEAQLEKSRLLSDRFSAERPKGSFSTLEIQRTEQGDSAMYLCASSPIGQGNGNTIYFGEGSWLTVV.

To note about this clone: The CDR3 carries no conserved terminal phenylalanine or tryptophan, so it likely arises from a read error. It is unclear where the CDR3 begins or ends on the DNA, so no DNA is shown, and the CDR3 is as TCRdb lists it. The V gene is TRBV2, the J gene TRBJ1-2. The germline V gene has CDR1 SNHLY and CDR2 FYNNEI. Both ends counted, the CDR3 spans 12 residues. CDR3: CASSEVRRATLI.

The CDR3 protein is CASIRPAGVTGELFF. The CDR3 coding sequence is TGTGCCAGCATCCGGCCAGCGGGAGTCACCGGGGAGCTGTTTTTT. The V gene is TRBV28, the J gene TRBJ2-2, with 8 bases that match TRBD2. Germline CDR1 and CDR2: MDHEN and SYDVKM. V trimming: 7 bases; J trimming: 4 bases; junction bases outside the gene matches: 8. This CDR3 has 15 amino acids.

The chain is built from TRBV6-1 and TRBJ2-1; TRBD2 matches at 9 bases. The CDR3 totals 15 residues. J was trimmed by 4 bases and V by 4 bases; bases with no gene match: 5. Per the germline V gene, CDR1 is MNHNS and CDR2 is SASEGT. The CDR3 region has the DNA TGTGCCAGCAGTGCGACTAGCGGCCAATACAATGAGCAGTTCTTC. Translation gives CASSATSGQYNEQFF.

This clone was observed once. V gene TRBV5-1 combines with J gene TRBJ2-1; 11 nucleotides agree with TRBD2. Trimming at V came to 2 bases and at J to 7 bases, leaving 5 bases not matched to a gene. The CDR3 is 15 amino acids. Per germline, CDR1 SGHRS and CDR2 YFSETQ. The CDR3 is CASSFLAGGSNEQFF. In DNA form, the CDR3 reads TGCGCCAGCAGCTTCCTAGCGGGAGGTAGTAATGAGCAGTTCTTC.

The V call is TRBV4-2, the J call TRBJ2-7, with 10 bases lining up with TRBD2. Germline V gives CDR1 LGHNA, CDR2 YNFKEQ. Trimming took 4 bases from V and 3 from J; bases not matched to a gene: 9. This CDR3 contains 16 residues. Here the CDR3 reads CASSREASGRGYEQYF. The CDR3 region has the DNA TGTGCCAGCAGCCGGGAAGCTAGCGGGAGAGGCTACGAGCAGTACTTC.

The chain uses TRBV7-8 and TRBJ1-4; 7 bases are shared with TRBD1. Per the germline V gene, CDR1 is SGHVS and CDR2 is FQNEAQ. The V gene end was trimmed by 5 bases and the J gene end by 7 bases; junction bases not matched to a gene: 10. The CDR3 loop spans 15 amino acids. This CDR3 is CASSVQGSVGEKLFF. CDR3 in DNA: TGTGCCAGCAGCGTACAGGGGAGTGTGGGTGAAAAACTGTTTTTT.

For the CDR3, the DNA is TGTGCCAGCAGTGCGCACTTGACTAGCGGAGACTACGAGCAGTACTTC. Translating gives CASSAHLTSGDYEQYF. This sequence joins TRBV25-1 and TRBJ2-7; 9 nucleotides agree with TRBD2. Germline CDR1 and CDR2: MGHDK and SYGVNS. The length of the CDR3 is 16 residues. Trimming removed 4 bases from V and 3 bases from J; junction bases left unmatched: 10.

CDR3 bases: TGCGCCAGCAGCCAAGATTGGCCTAGCGGGGCGGGGTACAATGAGCAGTTCTTC. It is translated as CASSQDWPSGAGYNEQFF. The chain couples TRBV4-1 to TRBJ2-1; TRBD2 matches at 9 bases. The V and J ends lost 0 bases and 4 bases, in that order; junction bases with no gene match: 10. CDR3 length: 18 residues. CDR1 and CDR2 from the germline V gene are MGHRA and YSYEKL.

As to this clone: An end of the junction does not agree with germline; a read error may underlie this. This chain connects TRBV7-7 to TRBJ2-5, with 10 bases aligning to TRBD2. Germline V gene data show CDR1 as SSHAT and CDR2 as FNYEAQ (reference sequence). There are 16 residues in the CDR3. The CDR3 is CASSLGLAGEVETQYF. In nucleotides, the CDR3 is TGTGCTAGCAGCTTAGGGCTAGCGGGAGAAGTCGAGACCCAGTACTTC.

The V call is TRBV5-1, the J call TRBJ1-2, with D perhaps matching TRBD1 (5 bases). V lost 2 bases and J 8 bases, leaving 16 bases between the germline ends. The CDR3 contains 14 residues. Per the germline V gene, CDR1 is SGHRS and CDR2 is YFSETQ. CDR3 sequence (DNA): TGCGCCAGCAGCTTCCCTAATGGGGCGCACGGCTACACCTTC. It translates to CASSFPNGAHGYTF.

This chain joins TRBV27 and TRBJ2-7, with 12 bases identical to TRBD2. V lost 6 bases, J lost 2 bases, and 8 bases stayed unmatched. The CDR3 spans 16 residues. The germline V gene encodes CDR1 MNHEY and CDR2 SMNVEV (reference sequence). The CDR3 here is CASSPGLAGYTYEQYF. DNA for the CDR3: TGTGCCAGCAGCCCTGGACTAGCGGGATATACCTACGAGCAGTACTTC.

This chain joins TRBV5-1 and TRBJ2-7, with 10 bases lining up with TRBD2. CDR1 is SGHRS, CDR2 YFSETQ, per germline. J gave up 7 bases and V 0 bases, and 7 bases lay outside the gene matches. This CDR3 contains 15 residues. In DNA form, the CDR3 reads TGCGCCAGCAGCTTGGTAGCGGGAGGTGGGGAAGAGCAGTACTTC. This codes for CASSLVAGGGEEQYF. The variable domain in full, with the rest retrieved from reference TRBV5-1 and TRBJ2-7, is KAGVTQTPRYLIKTRGQQVTLSCSPISGHRSVSWYQQTPGQGLQFLFEYFSETQRNKGNFPGRFSGRQFSNSRSEMNVSTLELGDSALYLCASSLVAGGGEEQYFGPGTRLTVT.

The rearrangement uses TRBV28 and TRBJ2-5, with 7 nucleotides matching TRBD2. The CDR3 is made up of 15 amino acids. V lost 6 bases and J lost 5; bases outside the gene matches: 12. Per the germline V gene, CDR1 is MDHEN and CDR2 is SYDVKM. The CDR3 reads CASSRTSLGRETQYF. DNA of the CDR3: TGTGCCAGCAGCCGGACTAGTCTCGGTCGGGAGACCCAGTACTTC.

This clone was recorded once. The chain combines TRBV6-5 with TRBJ1-4; D is uncertain. Germline CDR1 reads MNHEY; CDR2 reads SVGAGI. The CDR3 runs to 14 residues. Trimming removed 5 bases at V and 12 bases at J, with 19 bases between. The CDR3 nucleotides are TGTGCCAGCAGTCCTTGGGCACATGGAAAGGAACTGTTTTTT. Amino acid sequence: CASSPWAHGKELFF.

This chain uses TRBV6-6 with TRBJ1-3; TRBD1 agrees at 9 bases. Germline V gene data show CDR1 as MNHNY and CDR2 as SVGAGI (reference sequence). The CDR3 covers 16 residues. The V gene end was trimmed by 5 bases and the J gene end by 3 bases; junction bases not matched to a gene: 8. In DNA form, the CDR3 reads TGTGCCAGCAGTCCCAAACAGGGGGCGGTTGGAAACACCATATATTTT. Translating gives CASSPKQGAVGNTIYF.

The gene calls are TRBV19 and TRBJ1-3, with 7 positions matching TRBD1. The CDR3 is 17 amino acids. Germline assignment: CDR1 LNHDA and CDR2 SQIVND (reference sequence). J lost 0 bases, V lost 5 bases, and 10 bases had no gene match. Written as DNA, the CDR3 is TGTGCCAGTAGTCCAAGGGACAGATATATCTCTGGAAACACCATATATTTT. Amino acids: CASSPRDRYISGNTIYF.